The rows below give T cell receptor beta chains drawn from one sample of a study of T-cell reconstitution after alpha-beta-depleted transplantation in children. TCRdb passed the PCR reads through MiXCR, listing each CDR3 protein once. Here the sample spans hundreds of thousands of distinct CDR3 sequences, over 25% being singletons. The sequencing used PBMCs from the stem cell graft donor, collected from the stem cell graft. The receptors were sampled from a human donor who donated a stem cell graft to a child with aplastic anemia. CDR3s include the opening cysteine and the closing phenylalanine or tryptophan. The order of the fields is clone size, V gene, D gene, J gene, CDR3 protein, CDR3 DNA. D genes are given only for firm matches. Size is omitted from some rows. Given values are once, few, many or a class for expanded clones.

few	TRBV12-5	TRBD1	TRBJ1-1	CASGLVLSGTGGGRVDTEAFF	TGTGCTAGTGGTTTGGTACTGTCCGGGACAGGGGGCGGACGGGTTGACACTGAAGCTTTCTTT
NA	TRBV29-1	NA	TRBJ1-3	CSVAWGRGNTIYF	TGCAGCGTTGCGTGGGGGCGAGGAAACACCATATATTTT
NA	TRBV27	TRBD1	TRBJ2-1	CASSLSETGDEQFF	TGTGCCAGCAGTTTATCCGAGACAGGGGATGAGCAGTTCTTC
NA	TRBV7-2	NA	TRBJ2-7	CASSSRRDTTKYEQYF	TGTGCCAGCAGCTCCCGACGGGACACGACAAAGTACGAGCAGTACTTC
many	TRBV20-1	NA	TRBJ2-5	CSARVVMEETQYF	TGCAGTGCTAGAGTGGTTATGGAGGAGACCCAGTACTTC
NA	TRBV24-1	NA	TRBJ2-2	CATSDLGQGLASAGELFF	TGTGCCACCAGTGATTTAGGGCAGGGGCTGGCGTCCGCCGGGGAGCTGTTTTTT
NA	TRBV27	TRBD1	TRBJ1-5	CASAKTQGALSNQPQHF	TGTGCCAGCGCCAAAACCCAGGGGGCGCTTTCCAATCAGCCCCAGCATTTT
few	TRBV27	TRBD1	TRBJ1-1	CASSNPGQGKTEAFF	TGTGCCAGCAGTAACCCCGGACAGGGGAAAACTGAAGCTTTCTTT
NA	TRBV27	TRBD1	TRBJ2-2	CASSPLGQGRGGELFF	TGTGCCAGCAGTCCACTCGGACAGGGTCGCGGCGGGGAGCTGTTTTTT
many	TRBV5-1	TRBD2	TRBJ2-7	CASSLDLAAASYEQYF	TGCGCCAGCAGCTTAGATCTAGCGGCAGCCTCCTACGAGCAGTACTTC
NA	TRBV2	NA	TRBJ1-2	CASSEALRGYGYTF	TGTGCCAGCAGTGAAGCGCTTAGAGGGTATGGCTACACCTTC
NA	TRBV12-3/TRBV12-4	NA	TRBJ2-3	CASSFTGTPSTDTQYF	TGTGCCAGCAGCTTTACCGGGACACCTAGCACAGATACGCAGTATTTT
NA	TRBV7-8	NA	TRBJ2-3	CASSPTGYKGTDTQYF	TGTGCCAGCAGCCCGACGGGCTACAAAGGCACAGATACGCAGTATTTT
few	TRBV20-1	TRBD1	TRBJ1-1	CSADKGAFTEAFF	TGCAGTGCTGACAAGGGGGCGTTCACTGAAGCTTTCTTT
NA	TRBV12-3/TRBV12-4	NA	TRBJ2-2	CASSHPTGFGRELFF	TGTGCCAGCAGCCACCCTACAGGGTTTGGGCGGGAGCTGTTTTTT
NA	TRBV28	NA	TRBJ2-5	CASSLIITLGETQYF	TGTGCCAGCAGTTTAATCATCACCCTGGGGGAGACCCAGTACTTC
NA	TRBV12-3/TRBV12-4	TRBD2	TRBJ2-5	CASSLPASGRTQETQYF	TGTGCCAGCAGTTTACCGGCTAGCGGGAGGACTCAAGAGACCCAGTACTTC
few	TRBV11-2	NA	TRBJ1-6	CASRRPGRGNSPFHF	TGTGCCAGCAGGCGGCCGGGAAGGGGTAATTCACCCTTCCACTTT
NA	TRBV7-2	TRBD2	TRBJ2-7	CASSRRLAGGPYEQYF	TGTGCCAGCAGCAGGAGACTAGCGGGAGGGCCCTACGAGCAGTACTTC
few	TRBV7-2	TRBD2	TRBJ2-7	CASSFGTSGLAGWEQYF	TGTGCCAGCAGCTTCGGGACTAGCGGTCTCGCCGGCTGGGAGCAGTACTTC
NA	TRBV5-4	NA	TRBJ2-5	CASSPGGASGQETQYF	TGTGCCAGCAGTCCCGGGGGAGCGTCGGGGCAAGAGACCCAGTACTTC
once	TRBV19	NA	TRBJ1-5	CASSIDRLGIQPQHF	TGTGCCAGTAGTATAGATCGGTTGGGAATTCAGCCCCAGCATTTT
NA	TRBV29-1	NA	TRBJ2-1	CSVIGLSDNEQFF	TGCAGCGTTATTGGACTTTCCGACAATGAGCAGTTCTTC
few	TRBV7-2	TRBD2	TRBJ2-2	CASSLLAGSSGELFF	TGTGCCAGCAGCCTCCTAGCGGGATCATCCGGGGAGCTGTTTTTT
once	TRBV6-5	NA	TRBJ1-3	CASSYSGGASSGNTIYF	TGTGCCAGCAGTTACTCAGGGGGGGCGAGCTCTGGAAACACCATATATTTT